This T cell receptor beta chain appears in the sequencing data of a study of graft-versus-host responses after intestinal transplantation. Some clones are missing from TCRdb's copy, which holds only in-frame ones; the method was immunoSEQ multiplex PCR. The sample holds tens of thousands of clones, about 93% seen once. A few counts support this clone. This CDR3 is built from 13 residues. V was cut by 4 bases and J by 2 bases, with 7 bases left in between. Germline CDR1 is SGHDN and CDR2 is FVKESK. This TCR was recovered from a human patient who received an intestinal transplant, so some T cells may come from the graft donor. The V gene is TRBV14, the J gene TRBJ2-3; D remains unclear. The sample consisted of PBMCs, taken roughly 760 days after a first intestinal transplant, on the day of a second. CDR3 nucleotides: TGTGCCAGCAGCCTTAACGACACAGATACGCAGTATTTT. Its translation: CASSLNDTDTQYF.